Reported below is one T cell receptor (beta chain). A junction end diverges from the germline sequence, so it may reflect a read error. CDR3 length: 14 residues. CDR1 LGHNT and CDR2 FRNRAP come from the germline V gene. Each donor who had ophthalmopathy showed moderate-to-severe activity, a CAS of ≥3, a NOSPECS of ≥4, and a duration under 3 months. Diagnosis used clinical symptoms, serum thyroxine, TRAb, thyroid ultrasound and orbital computed tomography. Out of about 9.6 ml of fresh peripheral blood, PBMCs were obtained. These data come from a study of Graves' ophthalmopathy and Graves' hyperthyroidism. Study-wide background: Prior to any treatment, peripheral blood was collected at the time of initial diagnosis.

For repertoire sequencing, the TCR beta CDR3 regions were amplified from RNA transcripts. HTBI-primed RT-PCR formed the first round, and a multiplex PCR formed the second. TCRdb called the multiplex PCR reads again in MiXCR, with one record for every CDR3 protein. This sample has about 740,000 distinct CDR3 sequences; about 44% occur once, and the top ten carry 44%. Sample: peripheral blood. The TCR originated in an adult man with Graves' ophthalmopathy. The rearrangement links TRBV12-5 to TRBJ2-2, with 7 bases identical to TRBD1. The CDR3 DNA is TGTGCTAGTGGCAAGACAGGGAACAACGGGGAGCTGTTTTTT. Protein: CASGKTGNNGELFF.